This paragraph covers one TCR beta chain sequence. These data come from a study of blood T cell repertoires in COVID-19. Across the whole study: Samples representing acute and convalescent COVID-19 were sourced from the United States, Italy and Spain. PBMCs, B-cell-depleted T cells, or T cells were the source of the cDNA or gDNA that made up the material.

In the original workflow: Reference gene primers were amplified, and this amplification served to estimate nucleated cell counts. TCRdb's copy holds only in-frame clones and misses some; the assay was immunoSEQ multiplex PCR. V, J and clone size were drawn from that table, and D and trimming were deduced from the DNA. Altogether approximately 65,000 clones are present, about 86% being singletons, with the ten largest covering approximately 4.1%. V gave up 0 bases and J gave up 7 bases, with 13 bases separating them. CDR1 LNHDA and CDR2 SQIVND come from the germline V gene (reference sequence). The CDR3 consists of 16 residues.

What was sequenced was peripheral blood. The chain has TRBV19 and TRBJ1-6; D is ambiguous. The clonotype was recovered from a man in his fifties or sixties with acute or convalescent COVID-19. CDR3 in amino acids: CASSIDLRVRNSPLHF. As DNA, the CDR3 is TGTGCCAGTAGTATAGATCTGCGGGTCCGGAATTCACCCCTCCACTTT.